A selection of T cell receptor beta chains follows, all from one sample in a study of T cells in Graves' hyperthyroidism and ophthalmopathy. One entry per CDR3 protein, called by TCRdb with MiXCR from the multiplex PCR reads. The sample lists more than 75,000 distinct CDR3 sequences; 51% were seen once. The sequencing input was blood. These receptors all come from a woman in her 40s with Graves' hyperthyroidism. The CDR3 runs from the conserved cysteine through the conserved F or W. D genes are given only for firm matches. Clone size is given for some rows only: seen once, a few or many times, or a class if the clone is expanded.

D	size	V	J	CDR3	DNA
.	.	TRBV20-1	TRBJ1-3	CSAYRDTIYF	TGCAGTGCATACCGGGACACCATATATTTT
TRBD1	.	TRBV2	TRBJ2-2	CASSVTTGKDTGELFF	TGTGCCAGCAGCGTGACGACAGGGAAGGACACCGGGGAGCTGTTTTTT
.	medium-sized	TRBV2	TRBJ1-1	CASKIGQSNTEAFF	TGTGCCAGCAAAATAGGACAGTCGAACACTGAAGCTTTCTTT
TRBD2	.	TRBV7-8	TRBJ2-3	CASSRSGTTTDTQYF	TGTGCCAGCAGCCGAAGCGGGACTACCACAGATACGCAGTATTTT
.	.	TRBV6-6	TRBJ1-2	CASSGPYGYTF	TGTGCCAGCAGTGGGCCGTATGGCTACACCTTC
TRBD2	many	TRBV5-8	TRBJ2-7	CASSPTFGWGGEQYF	TGTGCCAGCAGCCCGACGTTCGGGTGGGGGGGCGAGCAGTACTTC
.	many	TRBV2	TRBJ2-6	CASSQGSGANVLTF	TGTGCCAGCAGTCAGGGTTCCGGGGCCAACGTCCTGACTTTC
TRBD2	.	TRBV25-1	TRBJ2-2	CASSASAGGGELFF	TGTGCCAGCAGTGCTAGTGCGGGAGGCGGGGAGCTGTTTTTT
.	.	TRBV7-2	TRBJ1-5	CASRFARYTGEPPQHF	TGTGCCAGCAGATTTGCTCGGTACACCGGGGAGCCGCCCCAGCATTTT
TRBD1	.	TRBV10-3	TRBJ2-5	CAIQTGGTTQYF	TGTGCCATTCAAACAGGGGGCACGACCCAGTACTTC
TRBD1	many	TRBV5-4	TRBJ1-2	CASSIGQGRGGIGYTF	TGTGCCAGCAGCATAGGACAGGGACGAGGAGGAATTGGCTACACCTTC
.	.	TRBV19	TRBJ1-2	CASSIVGLSYGYTF	TGTGCCAGTAGTATAGTCGGACTCTCCTATGGCTACACCTTC
.	.	TRBV2	TRBJ2-2	CASRTVWFTGELFF	TGTGCCAGCAGAACCGTCTGGTTCACCGGGGAGCTGTTTTTT
.	.	TRBV7-2	TRBJ2-5	CASSLEASNQETQYF	TGTGCCAGCAGCTTAGAGGCTAGTAATCAAGAGACCCAGTACTTC
.	.	TRBV9	TRBJ1-1	CAVRTEVSTGAFF	TGTGCCGTCCGGACCGAAGTGAGCACTGGAGCTTTCTTT
TRBD1	many	TRBV5-1	TRBJ1-1	CASSLGQGPNTEAFF	TGCGCCAGCAGCTTGGGACAGGGGCCGAACACTGAAGCTTTCTTT
.	few	TRBV13	TRBJ1-2	CASSQSLGGSDGYTF	TGTGCCAGCAGCCAATCCTTGGGGGGTAGTGACGGCTACACCTTC
.	few	TRBV10-3	TRBJ1-4	CAIQRGTNEKLFF	TGTGCCATCCAGCGGGGGACTAATGAAAAACTGTTTTTT
TRBD2	.	TRBV29-1	TRBJ2-7	CSVGAGAVYEQYF	TGCAGCGTAGGTGCGGGAGCGGTCTACGAGCAGTACTTC
TRBD1	.	TRBV10-3	TRBJ1-1	CAISDDDGQAKKTEAFF	TGTGCCATCAGTGACGACGATGGACAGGCTAAGAAAACTGAAGCTTTCTTT
TRBD1	.	TRBV7-2	TRBJ1-2	CASSLAGTAYGYTF	TGTGCCAGCAGCTTAGCCGGGACAGCCTATGGCTACACCTTC
.	.	TRBV7-8	TRBJ2-7	CASSPQTTGWGTYEQYF	TGTGCCAGCTCACCACAAACTACAGGGTGGGGCACCTACGAGCAGTACTTC
.	.	TRBV7-9	TRBJ1-4	CASSLEGIGEKLFF	TGTGCCAGCAGCTTAGAGGGGATCGGGGAAAAACTGTTTTTT
.	many	TRBV7-2	TRBJ1-2	CASSLMGGHGYTF	TGTGCCAGCAGCCTTATGGGTGGCCATGGCTACACCTTC
.	.	TRBV29-1	TRBJ2-5	CSLLRRETQYF	TGCAGCCTCCTACGGAGAGAGACCCAGTACTTC
.	many	TRBV10-3	TRBJ2-3	CAISDRTDTQYF	TGTGCCATCAGTGACAGAACAGATACGCAGTATTTT
TRBD2	once	TRBV4-2	TRBJ2-5	CASSQASGGRQETQYF	TGTGCCAGCAGCCAAGCTAGCGGGGGCCGTCAAGAGACCCAGTACTTC
TRBD1	few	TRBV6-5	TRBJ1-6	CASSLSGGQGDSPLHF	TGTGCCAGCAGTTTATCCGGAGGACAGGGCGATTCACCCCTCCACTTT
TRBD2	.	TRBV29-1	TRBJ2-5	CSVRLAGVRETQYF	TGCAGCGTTCGACTAGCGGGAGTCAGGGAGACCCAGTACTTC
TRBD1	.	TRBV7-8	TRBJ1-4	CASSSTGGAEKLFF	TGTGCCAGCAGCTCAACAGGGGGCGCGGAAAAACTGTTTTTT
TRBD1	.	TRBV6-1	TRBJ1-3	CASSPTPGDRDTIYF	TGTGCCAGCAGTCCGACACCAGGGGACAGGGACACCATATATTTT
.	.	TRBV15	TRBJ2-5	CATTQGGIRAGETQYF	TGTGCCACCACCCAAGGGGGGATCAGGGCGGGGGAGACCCAGTACTTC
TRBD2	many	TRBV7-2	TRBJ2-7	CASSLSRGSVYEQYF	TGTGCCAGCAGCTTGTCACGCGGGAGCGTTTACGAGCAGTACTTC
TRBD1	.	TRBV29-1	TRBJ2-6	CSAGQGAGANVLTF	TGCAGCGCTGGACAGGGGGCGGGGGCCAACGTCCTGACTTTC
.	many	TRBV10-3	TRBJ2-3	CATAANTDTQYF	TGTGCCACAGCAGCCAACACAGATACGCAGTATTTT